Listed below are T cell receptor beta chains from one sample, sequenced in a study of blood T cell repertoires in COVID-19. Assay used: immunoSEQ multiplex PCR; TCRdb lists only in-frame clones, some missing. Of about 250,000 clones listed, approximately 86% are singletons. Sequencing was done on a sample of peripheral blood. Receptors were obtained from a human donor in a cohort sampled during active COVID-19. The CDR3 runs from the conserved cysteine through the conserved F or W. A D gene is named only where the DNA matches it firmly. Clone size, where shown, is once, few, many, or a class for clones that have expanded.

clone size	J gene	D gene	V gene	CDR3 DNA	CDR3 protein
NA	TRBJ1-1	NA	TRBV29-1	TGCAGCGTGGGGGGTTCGGGTTTTGGCACTGAAGCTTTCTTT	CSVGGSGFGTEAFF
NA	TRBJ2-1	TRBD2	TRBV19	TGTGCCAGTAGTCTAGCGGGAGGGCGCAATGAGCAGTTCTTC	CASSLAGGRNEQFF
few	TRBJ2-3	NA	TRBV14	TGTGCCAGCAGCCAAGATGTCCCTTCAGATACGCAGTATTTT	CASSQDVPSDTQYF
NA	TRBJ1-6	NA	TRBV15	TGTGCCACCAGCACACCCAACAGGGATTCACCCCTCCACTTT	CATSTPNRDSPLHF
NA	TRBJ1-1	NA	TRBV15	TGTGCCACCAGCAGACAAACCGTCAGTACAGGGAGGGAGGCGCCGAGAACTGAAGCTTTCTTT	CATSRQTVSTGREAPRTEAFF
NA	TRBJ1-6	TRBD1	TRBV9	TGTGCCAGCAGCGCTGGAGGGACAGGGGTGCCAACACCCCTCCACTTT	CASSAGGTGVPTPLHF
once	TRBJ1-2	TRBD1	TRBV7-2	TGTGCCAGCAGCTCGCCCCCGGGACAGGGAAGCTATGGCTACACCTTC	CASSSPPGQGSYGYTF
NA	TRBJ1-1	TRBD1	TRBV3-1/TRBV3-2	TGTGCCAGCAGCCAGGGACAGGGGGCTTGGGGCACTGAAGCTTTCTTT	CASSQGQGAWGTEAFF
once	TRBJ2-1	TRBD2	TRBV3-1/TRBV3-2	TGTGCCAGCAGGGCGGGGCGGGAGGAGAGGAATGAGCAGTTCTTC	CASRAGREERNEQFF
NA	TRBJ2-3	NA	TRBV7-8	TGTGCCAGCAGCCAGGACTTGCGGGGTAAGCTCTTT	CASSQDLRGKLF
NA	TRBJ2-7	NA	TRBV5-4	TGTGCCAGCAGCCGTACAGGCTACGAGCAGTACTTC	CASSRTGYEQYF
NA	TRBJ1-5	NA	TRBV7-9	TGTGCCAGCAGCTTTAAAGGGACAAATCAGCCCCAGCATTTT	CASSFKGTNQPQHF
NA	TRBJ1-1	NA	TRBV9	TGTGCCAGCAGCGTAGTATCCGCGGGGAGCACTGAAGCTTTCTTT	CASSVVSAGSTEAFF
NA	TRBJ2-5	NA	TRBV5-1	TGCGCCAGCAGCTTGGGGACACTCCAAGAGACCCAGTACTTC	CASSLGTLQETQYF
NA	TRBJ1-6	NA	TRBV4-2	TGTGCCAGCAGCCAAGAGGACCGGCAGGGTAATTCACCCCTCCACTTT	CASSQEDRQGNSPLHF
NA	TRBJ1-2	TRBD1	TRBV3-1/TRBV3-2	TGTGCCAGCAGCCAGGGACAGGGACTATATGGCTACACCTTC	CASSQGQGLYGYTF
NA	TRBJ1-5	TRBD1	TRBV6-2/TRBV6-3	TGTGCCAGCAGCGACCTAGGACAGGGGTGGGGAAATCAGCCCCAGCATTTT	CASSDLGQGWGNQPQHF
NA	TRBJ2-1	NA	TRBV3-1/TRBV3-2	TGTGCCAGCAGCCGGCAATATGAGCAGTTCTTC	CASSRQYEQFF
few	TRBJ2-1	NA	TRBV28	TGTGCCAGCATGGGGACAAACAGCTACAATGAGCAGTTCTTC	CASMGTNSYNEQFF
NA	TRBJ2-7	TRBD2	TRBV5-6	TGTGCCAGCAGCTCGACTGTAGCGGGAGGCGTCTACGAGCAGTACTTC	CASSSTVAGGVYEQYF
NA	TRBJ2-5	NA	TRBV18	TGTGCCAGCTCACAACAGGGACCGCCCGAAGAGACCCAGTACTTC	CASSQQGPPEETQYF
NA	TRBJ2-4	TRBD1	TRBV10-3	TGTGCCATCAGTGATCCGGACAGGTCATTAGCCAAAAACATTCAGTACTTC	CAISDPDRSLAKNIQYF
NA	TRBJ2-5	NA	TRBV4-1	TGCGCCAGCAGCCAGTTTCCGGGGGGCGCGGAGGAGACCCAGTACTTC	CASSQFPGGAEETQYF
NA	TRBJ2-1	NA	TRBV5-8	TGTGCCAGCAGCTTGTATCTGGACAGAAACAATGAGCAGTTCTTC	CASSLYLDRNNEQFF
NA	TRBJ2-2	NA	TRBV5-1	TGCGCCAGCAGCTTTGGACAGAACACCGGGGAGCTGTTTTTT	CASSFGQNTGELFF
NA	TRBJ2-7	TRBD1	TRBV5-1	TGCGCCAGCAGCTTGCGGACAGGACCGTACGAGCAGTACTTC	CASSLRTGPYEQYF
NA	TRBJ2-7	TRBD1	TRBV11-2	TGTGCCAGCAGCCGCGGGACAGGGGAGAGCGAGCAGTACTTC	CASSRGTGESEQYF